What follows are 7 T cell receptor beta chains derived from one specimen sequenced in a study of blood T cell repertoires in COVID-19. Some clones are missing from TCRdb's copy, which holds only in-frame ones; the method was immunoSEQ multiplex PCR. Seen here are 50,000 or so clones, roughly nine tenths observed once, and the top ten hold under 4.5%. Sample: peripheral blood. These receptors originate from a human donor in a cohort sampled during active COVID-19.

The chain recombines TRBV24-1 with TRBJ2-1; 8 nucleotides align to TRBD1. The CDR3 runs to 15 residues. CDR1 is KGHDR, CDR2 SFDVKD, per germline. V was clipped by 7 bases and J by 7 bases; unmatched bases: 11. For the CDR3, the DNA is TGTGCCACCAGCCCGACAGGGGCGAGCTGGAATGAGCAGTTCTTC. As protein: CATSPTGASWNEQFF.

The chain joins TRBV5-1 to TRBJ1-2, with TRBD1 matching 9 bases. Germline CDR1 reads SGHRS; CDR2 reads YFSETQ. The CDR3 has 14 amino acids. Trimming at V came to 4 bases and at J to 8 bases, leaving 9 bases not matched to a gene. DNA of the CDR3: TGCGCCAGCAGCCAGACAGGGGGTGTAGACGGCTACACCTTC. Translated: CASSQTGGVDGYTF.

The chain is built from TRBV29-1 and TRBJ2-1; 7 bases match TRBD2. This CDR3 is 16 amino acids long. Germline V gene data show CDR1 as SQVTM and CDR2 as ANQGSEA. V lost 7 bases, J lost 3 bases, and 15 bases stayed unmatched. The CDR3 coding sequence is TGCAGCGCTAAAGATTTTGCGGGAGAGGGCTACAATGAGCAGTTCTTC. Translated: CSAKDFAGEGYNEQFF.

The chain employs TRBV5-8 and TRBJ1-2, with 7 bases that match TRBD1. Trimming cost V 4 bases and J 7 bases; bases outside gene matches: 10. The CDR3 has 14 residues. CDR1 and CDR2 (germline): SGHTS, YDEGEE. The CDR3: CASSPTGVVGGYTF. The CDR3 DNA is TGTGCCAGCAGCCCCACAGGGGTGGTTGGTGGCTACACCTTC. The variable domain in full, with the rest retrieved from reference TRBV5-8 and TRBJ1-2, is EAGVTQSPTHLIKTRGQQATLRCSPISGHTSVYWYQQALGLGLQFLLWYDEGEERNRGNFPPRFSGRQFPNYSSELNVNALELEDSALYLCASSPTGVVGGYTFGSGTRLTVV.

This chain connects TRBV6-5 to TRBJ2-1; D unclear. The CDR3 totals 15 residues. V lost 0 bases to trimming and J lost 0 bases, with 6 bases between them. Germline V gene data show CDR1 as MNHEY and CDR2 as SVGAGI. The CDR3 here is CASSYSVSSYNEQFF. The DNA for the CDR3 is TGTGCCAGCAGTTACTCGGTGAGCTCCTACAATGAGCAGTTCTTC.

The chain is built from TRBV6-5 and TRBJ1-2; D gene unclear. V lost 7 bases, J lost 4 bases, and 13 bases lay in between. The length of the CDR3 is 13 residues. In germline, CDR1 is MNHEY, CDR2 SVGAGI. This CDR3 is CASTRGGSYGYTF. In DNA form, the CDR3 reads TGTGCCAGCACCAGAGGAGGGAGCTATGGCTACACCTTC.

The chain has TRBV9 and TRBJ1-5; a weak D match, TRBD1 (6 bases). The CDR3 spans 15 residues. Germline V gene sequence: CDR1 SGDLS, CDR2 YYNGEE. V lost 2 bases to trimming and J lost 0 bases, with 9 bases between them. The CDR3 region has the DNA TGTGCCAGCAGCGTCGGGACAAATAGCAATCAGCCCCAGCATTTT. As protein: CASSVGTNSNQPQHF. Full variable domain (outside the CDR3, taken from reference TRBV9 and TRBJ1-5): DSGVTQTPKHLITATGQRVTLRCSPRSGDLSVYWYQQSLDQGLQFLIQYYNGEERAKGNILERFSAQQFPDLHSELNLSSLELGDSALYFCASSVGTNSNQPQHFGDGTRLSIL.